The clone carrying this TCR beta chain was found a few times. The antigen is not known. The data stem from a study of CD8 T cells in ankylosing spondylitis. Overall study findings and caveats: Blood of patients with ankylosing spondylitis appeared to be characterized by a TCR beta motif of fewer than 10 highly homologous variants. Those disease-linked clones were CD8+; they were also relatively rare in peripheral blood. Significantly higher representation of disease-linked clones was reported for matched ankylosing spondylitis synovial fluid.

The CDR3 length is 14 residues. The V segment lost 4 bases and the J segment 1 base; nucleotides outside the gene matches: 5. CDR1 and CDR2 (germline): DFQATT, SNEGSKA (reference sequence). Quantitative 5'-RACE with molecular barcodes was used to make the TCR beta libraries. TCRdb fed the 5' RACE reads into MiXCR, producing one record per CDR3 protein. This sample has approximately 240,000 distinct CDR3 sequences, with about 24% found just once. This chain links TRBV20-1 with TRBJ2-7; 9 nucleotides match TRBD1. The sequenced material came from blood, either unsorted or a sorted T cell fraction (not recorded which). This TCR was sampled from a male donor with ankylosing spondylitis or in good health (not recorded which). The CDR3 nucleotides are TGCAGTGCTAAGGGACAGGGAGGTTCCTACGAGCAGTACTTC. This gives the protein CSAKGQGGSYEQYF.